This entry is about one TCR beta chain. The sample originates from a study of control samples from healthy donors and cancer patients. Using immunoSEQ multiplex PCR, the repertoire was profiled, and TCRdb retains in-frame clones only, with some absent. The sample lists 78,000 or so clones, around four fifths occurring once. The source of this sequence is a middle-aged man in good health. Sequenced input: blood.

The CDR3 region has the DNA TGTGCCAGCAGTCCGGGACTAGCGGCCTCAAGGGAGCAGTTCTTC. Residues: CASSPGLAASREQFF. The chain recombines TRBV7-8 with TRBJ2-1, with TRBD2 identical over 11 bases. Germline CDR1 and CDR2: SGHVS and FQNEAQ. The CDR3 spans 15 residues. J was trimmed by 10 bases and V by 6 bases; bases with no gene match: 11.